A single T cell receptor beta chain is shown here with its context. The data originate from a study of blood T cell repertoires in COVID-19. Trimming stripped 6 bases from V and 2 bases from J, with 23 bases between. The CDR3 is made up of 18 amino acids. Looked up from germline, CDR1 is MNHEY and CDR2 is SMNVEV (reference sequence). The data were produced by immunoSEQ multiplex PCR, yet TCRdb's version contains in-frame clones alone and is incomplete. The sample has tens of thousands of clones; 75% to 90% are singletons. What was sequenced was peripheral blood. The V gene is TRBV27, the J gene TRBJ1-3; maybe TRBD1 (5 bases). The sequence was obtained from a man in his 60s with active COVID-19. CDR3 nucleotide sequence: TGTGCCAGCAGCGTTAACTACAGGTCTGGGTCCACTGGAAACACCATATATTTT. Translating gives CASSVNYRSGSTGNTIYF.